These T cell receptor beta chains were read from a single sample in a study of CD8+ T cells in alopecia areata. Sequenced by immunoSEQ multiplex PCR; TCRdb stores in-frame clones only, minus some. In the table there are more than 100,000 clones, more than 40% of which are singletons. The specimen was CD4+ T cells sorted from blood, collected at week 4, from a patient treated with tofacitinib. These receptors were obtained from a human donor with alopecia areata. The CDR3 runs from the conserved cysteine through the conserved F or W. Each record gives: V gene, J gene, clone size, CDR3 protein. Not all rows give a size; the values are once, few, many and, for expanded clones, a class.

v_gene: TRBV23-1
j_gene: TRBJ1-1
abundance: .
CDR3aa: CAKRRITEAFF

v_gene: TRBV30
j_gene: TRBJ1-1
abundance: .
CDR3aa: CAWSVNRRTEAFF

v_gene: TRBV12-5
j_gene: TRBJ2-5
abundance: .
CDR3aa: CASGETQYF

v_gene: TRBV30
j_gene: TRBJ2-5
abundance: .
CDR3aa: CAWSVQVLQETQYF

v_gene: TRBV6-6
j_gene: TRBJ2-1
abundance: .
CDR3aa: CASTLPGLYNEQFF

v_gene: TRBV30
j_gene: TRBJ1-5
abundance: .
CDR3aa: CAWSDWTGNQPQHF

v_gene: TRBV7-9
j_gene: TRBJ2-1
abundance: .
CDR3aa: CASSLASGRINEQFF

v_gene: TRBV30
j_gene: TRBJ2-1
abundance: few
CDR3aa: CAWNPGLVAWGEQFF

v_gene: TRBV7-9
j_gene: TRBJ1-1
abundance: .
CDR3aa: CASSRSGMNTEAFF

v_gene: TRBV27
j_gene: TRBJ1-4
abundance: .
CDR3aa: CASSLILGGGAGEKLFF

v_gene: TRBV6-4
j_gene: TRBJ1-6
abundance: few
CDR3aa: CASSETGNSPLHF

v_gene: TRBV14
j_gene: TRBJ1-2
abundance: few
CDR3aa: CASSQEGRGFGYTF

v_gene: TRBV4-2
j_gene: TRBJ2-3
abundance: .
CDR3aa: CASSQEWGGTDTQYF

v_gene: TRBV7-3
j_gene: TRBJ1-5
abundance: .
CDR3aa: CASSLSPNQPQHF

v_gene: TRBV12-5
j_gene: TRBJ2-5
abundance: .
CDR3aa: CASARFGANQETQYF

v_gene: TRBV29-1
j_gene: TRBJ1-2
abundance: few
CDR3aa: CSVVVGQPYGYTF

v_gene: TRBV21-1
j_gene: TRBJ2-7
abundance: .
CDR3aa: CASSKEAGGEQYF